This TCR beta chain appears in the sequencing data of a study of graft-versus-host responses after intestinal transplantation. Study in general: Isolated intestinal, liver-intestinal, or multivisceral transplants had been given to the recipients. Every recipient had anti-thymocyte globulin induction and approximately 3 years of tacrolimus plus steroids.

Generated by immunoSEQ multiplex PCR, the TCRdb table keeps only in-frame clones and is missing some. The sample includes under 100,000 clones, 90% of them seen just once. A word on this clone: As yet, its antigen is unknown.

Germline V CDR1 and CDR2: LNHDA, SQIVND (reference sequence). The CDR3 contains 13 residues. Deletions cut 7 bases from V and 4 bases from J, with 13 bases between. Study-wide points: GvH clones detected in recipient marrow included some appearing first in ileum or blood. Among circulating GvH clones, peak levels were associated with early post-transplant declines in HvG clones.

The TCR was taken from a human patient who received an intestinal transplant, so some T cells may come from the graft donor. V gene TRBV19 combines with J gene TRBJ1-1; possibly TRBD1 for D (6 bases). The material was PBMCs, obtained 450 to 480 days after intestinal transplant. Here the CDR3 DNA reads TGTGCCAGTAACCCAGGACAGATCACTGAAGCTTTCTTT. Translated: CASNPGQITEAFF. The variable domain in full, with the rest retrieved from reference TRBV19 and TRBJ1-1, is DGGITQSPKYLFRKEGQNVTLSCEQNLNHDAMYWYRQDPGQGLRLIYYSQIVNDFQKGDIAEGYSVSREKKESFPLTVTSAQKNPTAFYLCASNPGQITEAFFGQGTRLTVV.